The source of this T cell receptor beta chain is a study of T cell changes during pregnancy in multiple sclerosis. Trimming left V 1 base short and J 2 bases short, with 9 bases between. CDR3 length: 14 amino acids. Germline V CDR1 and CDR2: SGHAT, FQDESV (reference sequence). The protocol was immunoSEQ multiplex PCR, while the TCRdb copy is restricted to in-frame clones and leaves out a portion. The sample includes 55,000 or so clones, about 92% seen only once; the top ten take approximately 0.6%. The chain joins TRBV11-1 to TRBJ2-7; a possible D gene is TRBD2 (5 bases). Material: CD4+ T cells from peripheral blood mononuclear cells, obtained after pregnancy. The receptor was isolated from a female donor with multiple sclerosis, enrolled in a pregnancy study. CDR3 region: CASSLGGPAYEQYF. The CDR3 DNA reads as TGTGCCAGCAGCTTAGGAGGGCCAGCCTACGAGCAGTACTTC.